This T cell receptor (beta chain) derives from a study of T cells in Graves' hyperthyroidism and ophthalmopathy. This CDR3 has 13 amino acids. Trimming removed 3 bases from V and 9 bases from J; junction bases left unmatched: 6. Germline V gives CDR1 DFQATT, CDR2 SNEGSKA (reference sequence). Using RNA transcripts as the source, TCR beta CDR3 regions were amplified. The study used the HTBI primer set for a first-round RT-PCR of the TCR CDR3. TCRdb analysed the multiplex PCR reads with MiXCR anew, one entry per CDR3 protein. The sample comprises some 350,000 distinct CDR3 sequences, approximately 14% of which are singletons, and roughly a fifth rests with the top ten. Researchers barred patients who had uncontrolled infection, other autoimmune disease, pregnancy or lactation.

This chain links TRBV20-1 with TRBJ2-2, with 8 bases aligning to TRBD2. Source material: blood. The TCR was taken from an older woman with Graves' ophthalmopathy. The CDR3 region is CSARRAGVRELFF. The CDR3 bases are TGCAGTGCTAGGCGAGCGGGAGTCCGGGAGCTGTTTTTT.